This T cell receptor (beta chain) was recorded in a study of human T cells and chemical hapten exposure. Study at large: Minor volume differences among pooled libraries chiefly drove per-sample TCR yield variation.

V was shortened by 0 bases and J by 3 bases, with 9 bases between the two germline ends. The CDR3 runs 13 residues. Germline values: CDR1 SQVTM, CDR2 ANQGSEA. Study-wide points: Compared with pre-sensitization or healthy control sets, expanded TCRs clustered more.

As handled by the study authors: Sample-level TCR yields exhibited a median of 95,638, with a range of about 23,224 to 700,000. Using its own MiXCR run on the RACE reads, TCRdb lists one record per CDR3 protein. The V and J calls were not made by the authors but by TCRdb's processing. Of about 120,000 distinct CDR3 sequences listed, approximately 11% are singletons. As for time point: patch test 3, about 24 weeks after DPC sensitization. The sample's treatment: therapeutic diphenylcyclopropenone sensitization with weekly scalp DPC. Only after blood had been drawn was each patch test applied. This clonotype was seen more than once but under ten times. Antigen unknown.

Source: whole blood, taken in connection with sensitization to the hapten diphenylcyclopropenone (DPC). J is TRBJ2-7 and V is TRBV29-1, with D possibly being TRBD2 (6 bases). This clonotype was sampled from a woman in her forties or fifties with alopecia areata. Some clones in this sample may be carry-over from other donors' samples. In DNA, the CDR3 is TGCAGCGTTGAAGAGGGGACTGGCTACGAGCAGTACTTC. Translated, it gives CSVEEGTGYEQYF.